The present entry profiles one T cell receptor (beta chain) with its context. The sample originates from a study of blood T cell repertoires in COVID-19. Study-wide context: The origin of the acute and convalescent COVID-19 samples was the United States, Italy and Spain. PBMCs, B-cell-depleted T cells, or T cells were the source of the cDNA or gDNA that made up the material.

The germline gives CDR1 MNHEY, CDR2 SVGEGT. CDR3 size: 14 residues. V was pared by 2 bases and J by 4 bases, with 11 bases between. Seattle patients were enrolled during active infection and followed longitudinally. In the study's own analysis: For nucleated cells, counts were estimated from reference gene primer amplification. Libraries were prepared by immunoSEQ multiplex PCR; TCRdb keeps only in-frame clonotypes and omits some of them. For V, J and clone size, that table is used; D and trimming come from the DNA. Among about 160,000 clones listed, 92% were seen once. This TCR was sampled from a young man with COVID-19, enrolled during active disease. Sample: peripheral blood. J is TRBJ1-2 and V is TRBV6-2 or TRBV6-3; perhaps TRBD1 as D (6 bases). The CDR3 reads CASSYGGQLYGYTF. As DNA, the CDR3 is TGTGCCAGCAGTTACGGCGGACAGCTCTATGGCTACACCTTC.